The TCR beta chain described here comes from a study of T cells in Graves' hyperthyroidism and ophthalmopathy. Template material for amplifying TCR beta CDR3 regions consisted of RNA transcripts. The HTBI primer set served for first-round RT-PCR of the TCR CDR3. MiXCR, applied by TCRdb to the multiplex PCR reads, yields one record per CDR3 protein. In the table there are approximately 400,000 distinct CDR3 sequences, around 20% of which are singletons. Patients having uncontrolled infection, another autoimmune disease, pregnancy or lactation were not included. The diagnostic basis comprised clinical symptoms, serum thyroxine and TRAb, thyroid ultrasound and orbital computed tomography. Roughly 9.1 ml of fresh peripheral blood supplied the PBMCs. Trimming shortened V by 3 bases and J by 5 bases, and 8 bases separated the two germline ends. CDR3 length equals 13 residues. Per germline, CDR1 KGHDR and CDR2 SFDVKD.

Concerning this clonotype: Antigen specificity is unknown.

Study-wide points: Using 13 V-J features, a model discriminated ophthalmopathy from stable hyperthyroidism.

Sequenced input: blood. This TCR came from a man aged 18 to 29 with Graves' ophthalmopathy. The rearrangement links TRBV24-1 to TRBJ2-3, with TRBD1 as a possible D gene (6 bases). The CDR3 DNA reads as TGTGCCACCAGTGATGTAGGGGGAGATACGCAGTATTTT. This sequence encodes CATSDVGGDTQYF.